The 12 T cell receptor beta chains given below trace back to one sample, sequenced in a study of cytomegalovirus exposure and HLA in healthy donors. The study ran its PCR with 60 Vbeta and 13 Jbeta primers. The protocol was immunoSEQ multiplex PCR, while the TCRdb copy is restricted to in-frame clones and leaves out a portion. The sample consists of fewer than 110,000 clones, approximately 66% of them appearing once. The specimen was PBMCs. The receptors here all came from a woman between 45 and 60 years old in good health and CMV-seronegative.

A few counts support this clone. V gene TRBV11-2 combines with J gene TRBJ2-3; TRBD1 matches 7 bases. The CDR3 is 14 amino acids. Germline CDR1 and CDR2: SGHAT and FQNNGV. With V trimmed by 5 bases and J by 3 bases, 5 bases remained unmatched. Written as DNA, the CDR3 is TGTGCCAGCAGCGACAGGGTACGGACAGATACGCAGTATTTT. Protein product: CASSDRVRTDTQYF.

This clone was observed a handful of times. The chain carries TRBV30 and TRBJ2-7; tentative D call: TRBD1 (5 bases). The length of the CDR3 is 13 residues. The V gene's germline CDR1 is GTSNPN and CDR2 SVGIG (reference sequence). V was clipped by 4 bases and J by 4 bases, with 14 bases between them. The CDR3 is CAWKDQGLYEQYF. The CDR3 DNA reads TGTGCCTGGAAAGACCAGGGTTTGTACGAGCAGTACTTC.

The rearrangement links TRBV2 to TRBJ2-4; perhaps TRBD2 as D (6 bases). The CDR3 is made up of 14 amino acids. Trimming removed 8 bases at V and 0 bases at J, with 11 bases between. CDR1 is SNHLY and CDR2 is FYNNEI in the germline V gene. CDR3 region: CASGSGLAKNIQYF. The CDR3 coding sequence is TGTGCCAGCGGGAGCGGGCTAGCCAAAAACATTCAGTACTTC.

The V and J genes are TRBV7-8 and TRBJ2-5, with D maybe TRBD2 (5 bases). The length of the CDR3 is 13 residues. Deletions cut 5 bases from V and 4 bases from J, with 11 bases between. The germline V gene encodes CDR1 SGHVS and CDR2 FQNEAQ. The CDR3 loop reads CASSPGFRETQYF. The CDR3 DNA is TGTGCCAGCAGCCCGGGGTTTAGAGAGACCCAGTACTTC.

V usage is TRBV11-2 and J usage is TRBJ2-1, with D perhaps TRBD2 (6 bases). The CDR3 contains 14 residues. With 5 bases removed from V and 2 bases from J, the gap between germline ends came to 10 bases. Germline V gene data show CDR1 as SGHAT and CDR2 as FQNNGV. CDR3: CASSPRLAYNEQFF. DNA of the CDR3: TGTGCCAGCAGCCCGAGACTAGCCTACAATGAGCAGTTCTTC.

The V and J genes are TRBV4-2 and TRBJ2-7; D is ambiguous. Germline assignment: CDR1 LGHNA and CDR2 YNFKEQ. The V and J ends lost 1 base and 5 bases respectively, with 12 bases between them. CDR3 size: 14 residues. CDR3 sequence (DNA): TGTGCCAGCAGCCAAGCGATCGGGTCGGACGAGCAGTACTTC. It translates to CASSQAIGSDEQYF.

The rearrangement uses TRBV5-8 and TRBJ1-6; D uncertain. The CDR3 loop spans 15 amino acids. V was trimmed by 0 bases and J by 9 bases, leaving 13 bases between them. Germline lookup yields CDR1 SGHTS and CDR2 YDEGEE. CDR3 in DNA: TGTGCCAGCAGCTTGGCCGGGGTATTTCCTTCACCCCTCCACTTT. Translation gives CASSLAGVFPSPLHF.

The count of this clone is one. The chain uses TRBV4-1 and TRBJ2-1, with a possible D match to TRBD2 (6 bases). CDR1 and CDR2 (germline): MGHRA, YSYEKL. The germline V and J ends were trimmed by 0 bases and 10 bases, with 16 bases remaining between them. The CDR3 sequence is 15 residues long. The CDR3, as DNA: TGCGCCAGCAGCCAAGATGGGGCTCGCGGAGGGGAGCAGTTCTTC. Translated: CASSQDGARGGEQFF.

The CDR3 bases are TGTGCCAGCAGCTTAGCGGGGATTAGCGGCCACGATACGCAGTATTTT. Protein: CASSLAGISGHDTQYF. The V and J genes are TRBV7-6 and TRBJ2-3; D is perhaps TRBD2 (6 bases). The length of the CDR3 is 16 residues. The V end lost 0 bases, the J end lost 6 bases, and 16 bases lay between the germline ends. Germline assignment: CDR1 SGHVS and CDR2 FNYEAQ.

The rearrangement links TRBV29-1 to TRBJ2-2; tentative D call: TRBD1 (5 bases). CDR1 and CDR2 from the germline V gene are SQVTM and ANQGSEA. The CDR3 runs 15 residues. Trimming shortened V by 3 bases and J by 4 bases, and 15 bases separated the two germline ends. This CDR3 is CSVDGQGAFTGELFF. The CDR3 coding sequence is TGCAGCGTTGACGGCCAGGGTGCATTCACCGGGGAGCTGTTTTTT.

The rearrangement joins TRBV5-1 to TRBJ2-7; D perhaps matches TRBD2 (7 bases). The CDR3 runs to 14 residues. CDR1 is SGHRS, CDR2 YFSETQ, per germline. Trimming shortened V by 8 bases and J by 0 bases, and 15 bases separated the two germline ends. The CDR3 region is CASGEGGHSYEQYF. The CDR3 DNA follows: TGCGCCAGTGGGGAGGGGGGGCACTCCTACGAGCAGTACTTC.

The chain combines TRBV2 with TRBJ2-5, with D tentatively TRBD1 (6 bases). The CDR3 length is 14 residues. Germline V gives CDR1 SNHLY, CDR2 FYNNEI. The V end was cut by 5 bases, the J end by 5 bases, with 15 bases between. CDR3 sequence (DNA): TGTGCCAGCAGTCTCACAGGGCCTAGGGAGACCCAGTACTTC. Protein sequence: CASSLTGPRETQYF.